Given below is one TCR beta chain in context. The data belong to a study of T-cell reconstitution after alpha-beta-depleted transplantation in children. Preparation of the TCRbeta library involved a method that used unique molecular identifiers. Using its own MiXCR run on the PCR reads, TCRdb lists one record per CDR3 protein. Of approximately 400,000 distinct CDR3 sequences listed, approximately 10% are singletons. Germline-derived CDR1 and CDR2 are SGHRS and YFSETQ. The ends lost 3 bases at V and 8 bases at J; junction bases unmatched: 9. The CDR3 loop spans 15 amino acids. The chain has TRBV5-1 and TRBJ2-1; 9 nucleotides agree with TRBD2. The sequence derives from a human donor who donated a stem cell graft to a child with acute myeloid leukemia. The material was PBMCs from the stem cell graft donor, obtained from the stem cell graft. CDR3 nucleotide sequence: TGCGCCAGCAGCTCCTTAGCGGGAGTCACGGATGAGCAGTTCTTC. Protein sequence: CASSSLAGVTDEQFF.